This paragraph covers one T cell receptor beta chain sequence. This clone was found once. No antigen is known for it. No qualities accompany the bases; no much larger clone lies one base away. The germline V gene (reference sequence) sets CDR1 to LNHDA and CDR2 to SQIVND. At the junction V is shortened by 3 bases and J by 11 bases, with 14 bases in between. The CDR3 measures 13 amino acids from cysteine to phenylalanine. The DNA shown is the 39-base CDR3, in frame from base 1. This sample was included in a study of OX40 agonist ivuxolimab in advanced cancers. In the study overall: Ivuxolimab was an agonistic, fully human IgG2 monoclonal antibody directed against OX40 (CD134), a costimulatory receptor. Intravenous ivuxolimab was administered to patients every 2 weeks at six dose levels: 0.01, 0.1, 0.3, 1.5, 3 and 10 mg/kg. Peripheral TCRbeta sequencing was intended to test whether TCR sequence diversity was altered and clonal T-cell expansion was caused by ivuxolimab. In the dose-escalation cohort, 75% to 85% of patients were male, and the mean age was 60 years with a range of roughly 20 to 85. Partial responses occurred in three dose-escalation patients, of whom one had hepatocellular carcinoma and two had cutaneous melanoma. The paper describes the monotherapy dose-escalation part (N of about 57 patients) of the phase I trial of ivuxolimab. Of the roughly 52 patients in dose escalation, some 20 had hepatocellular carcinoma, roughly 15 had melanoma, 9 had renal cell carcinoma and 9 had head and neck cancer. Patients were allowed to have had prior anti-PD-1, anti-PD-L1 or anti-CTLA-4 therapy, and approximately 40% of the dose-escalation patients had previously received checkpoint inhibitors.

Genomic DNA was isolated from the sorted cells so that the TCRbeta CDR3 region could be sequenced. The immunoSEQ Assay was used to sequence the TCRbeta CDR3 regions. Here the immuneACCESS table is served through TCRdb, limited to in-frame sequences with V and J called. Missing clones are a known gap in these copies; in checked studies unresolved V genes cover under half, and the rest lacks a known reason. This sample has about 50,000 clones in its table, and about four fifths of those were observed once. The ten largest clones represent approximately 1.3% of the sample. The paper's findings and limits, for the study overall: Low levels of normalized T-cell clonal expansion were also seen in some nonresponding patients. After ivuxolimab, expanded clones were on average more numerous among CD8+ T cells than among CD4+ T cells. Which antigens the clonally expanded peripheral T cells were specific for was not determined. In the 0.1-3.0 mg/kg groups, partial responders were among the patients with the lowest normalized peripheral clonal expansion, particularly in CD8+ T cells. Clonal expansion of both CD4+ and CD8+ blood T cells was observed from baseline to week 6 at doses 0.1 to 3.0 mg/kg.

The trial excluded patients who had a history of autoimmune disease or who were on systemic immunosuppression. Peripheral blood for TCR sequencing was collected from all dose cohorts at baseline, on cycle 4 day 1, and on cycle 7 day 1. Samples were obtained from an open-label, multicenter, first-in-human phase I dose-escalation trial of ivuxolimab. The trial enrolled adults with locally advanced or metastatic head and neck squamous cell, hepatocellular, melanoma or renal cell carcinoma. Before TCR sequencing, CD4+ T cells and CD8+ T cells were sorted from peripheral blood as separate populations. The specimen was CD4+ or CD8+ T cells sorted from blood, collected in a trial of the OX40 agonist ivuxolimab. The sequence joins TRBV19 to TRBJ1-3; no D gene call is confident. The TCR was taken from an adult with an advanced solid tumor such as melanoma, head and neck, liver or kidney cancer. The DNA sequence is given as TGTGCCAGTAGTATGCAAGTTCAGGAGGCCATATATTTT. Its translation is CASSMQVQEAIYF.